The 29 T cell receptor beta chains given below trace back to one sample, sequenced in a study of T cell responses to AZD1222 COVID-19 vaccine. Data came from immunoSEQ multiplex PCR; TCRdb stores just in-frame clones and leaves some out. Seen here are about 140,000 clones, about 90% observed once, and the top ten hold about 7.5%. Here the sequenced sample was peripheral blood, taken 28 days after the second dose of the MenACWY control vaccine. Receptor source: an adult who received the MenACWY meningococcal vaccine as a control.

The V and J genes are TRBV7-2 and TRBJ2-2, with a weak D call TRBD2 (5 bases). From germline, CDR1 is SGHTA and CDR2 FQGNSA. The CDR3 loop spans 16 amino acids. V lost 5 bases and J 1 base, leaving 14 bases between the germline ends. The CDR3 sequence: CASSRRTAGNTGELFF. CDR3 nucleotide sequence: TGTGCCAGCAGCCGCAGGACGGCGGGGAACACCGGGGAGCTGTTTTTT.

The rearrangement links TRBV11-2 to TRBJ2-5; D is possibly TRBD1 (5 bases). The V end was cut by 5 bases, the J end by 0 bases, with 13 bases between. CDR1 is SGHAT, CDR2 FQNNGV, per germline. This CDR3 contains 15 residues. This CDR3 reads CASSLPQGYQETQYF. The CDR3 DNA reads TGTGCCAGCAGCCTACCGCAGGGCTACCAAGAGACCCAGTACTTC.

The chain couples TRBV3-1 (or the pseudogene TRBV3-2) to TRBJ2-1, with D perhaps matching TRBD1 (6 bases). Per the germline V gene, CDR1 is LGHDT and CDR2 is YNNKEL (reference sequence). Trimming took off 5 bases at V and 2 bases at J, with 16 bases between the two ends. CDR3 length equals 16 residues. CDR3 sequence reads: CASSESSGQPYNEQFF. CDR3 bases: TGTGCCAGCAGCGAGAGTTCGGGACAACCCTACAATGAGCAGTTCTTC.

The CDR3 here is CSASHPWGPRGANVLTF. The DNA for the CDR3 is TGCAGTGCTAGTCACCCCTGGGGACCCAGAGGGGCCAACGTCCTGACTTTC. The J gene is TRBJ2-6, the V gene TRBV20-1, with D perhaps TRBD1 or TRBD2 (5 bases each). Germline assignment: CDR1 DFQATT and CDR2 SNEGSKA (reference sequence). Deletions cut 3 bases from V and 4 bases from J, with 19 bases between. This CDR3 region has 17 residues.

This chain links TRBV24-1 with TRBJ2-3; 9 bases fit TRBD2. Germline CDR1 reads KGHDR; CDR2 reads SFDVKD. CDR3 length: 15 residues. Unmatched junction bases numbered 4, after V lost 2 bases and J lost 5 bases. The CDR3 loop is CATSDSSGAGDTQYF. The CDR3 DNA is TGTGCCACCAGTGATTCTAGCGGGGCAGGAGATACGCAGTATTTT.

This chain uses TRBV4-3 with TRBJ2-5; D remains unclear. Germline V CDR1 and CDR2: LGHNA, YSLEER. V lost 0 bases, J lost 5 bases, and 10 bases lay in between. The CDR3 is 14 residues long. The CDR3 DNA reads TGCGCCAGCAGCCAAGAAGGCCCGTCGGAGACCCAGTACTTC. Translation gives CASSQEGPSETQYF.

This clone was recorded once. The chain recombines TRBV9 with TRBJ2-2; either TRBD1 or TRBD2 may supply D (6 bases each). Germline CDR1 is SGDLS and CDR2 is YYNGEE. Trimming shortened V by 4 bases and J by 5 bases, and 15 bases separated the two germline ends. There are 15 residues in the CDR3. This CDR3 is CASSLGGIGTGELFF. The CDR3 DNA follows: TGTGCCAGCAGCTTGGGGGGCATAGGGACCGGGGAGCTGTTTTTT.

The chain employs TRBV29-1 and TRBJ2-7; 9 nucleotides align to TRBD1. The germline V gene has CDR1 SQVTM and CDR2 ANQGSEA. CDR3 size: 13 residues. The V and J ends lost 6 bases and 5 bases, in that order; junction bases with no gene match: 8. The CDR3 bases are TGCAGCGTGACAGAGGGACAGGGAGACGAGCAGTACTTC. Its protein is CSVTEGQGDEQYF.

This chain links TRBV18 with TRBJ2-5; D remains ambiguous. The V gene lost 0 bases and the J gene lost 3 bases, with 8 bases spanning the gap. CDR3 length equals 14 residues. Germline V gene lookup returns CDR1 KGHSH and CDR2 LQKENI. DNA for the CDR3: TGTGCCAGCTCACCACCGTCACGTGAAGAGACCCAGTACTTC. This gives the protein CASSPPSREETQYF. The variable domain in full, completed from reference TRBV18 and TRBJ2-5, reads NAGVMQNPRHLVRRRGQEARLRCSPMKGHSHVYWYRQLPEEGLKFMVYLQKENIIDESGMPKERFSAEFPKEGPSILRIQQVVRGDSAAYFCASSPPSREETQYFGPGTRLLVL.

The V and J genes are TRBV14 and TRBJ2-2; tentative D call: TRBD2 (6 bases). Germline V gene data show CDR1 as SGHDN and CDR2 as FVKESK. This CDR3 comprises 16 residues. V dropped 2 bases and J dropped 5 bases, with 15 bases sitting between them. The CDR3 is CASSQLTSLTTGELFF. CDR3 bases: TGTGCCAGCAGCCAACTTACTAGCCTAACTACCGGGGAGCTGTTTTTT. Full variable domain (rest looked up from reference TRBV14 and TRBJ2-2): EAGVTQFPSHSVIEKGQTVTLRCDPISGHDNLYWYRRVMGKEIKFLLHFVKESKQDESGMPNNRFLAERTGGTYSTLKVQPAELEDSGVYFCASSQLTSLTTGELFFGEGSRLTVL.

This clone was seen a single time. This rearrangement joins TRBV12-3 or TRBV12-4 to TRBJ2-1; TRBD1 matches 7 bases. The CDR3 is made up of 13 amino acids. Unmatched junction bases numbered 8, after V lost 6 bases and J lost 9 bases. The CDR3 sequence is CASRIQGLSEQFF. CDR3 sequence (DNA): TGTGCCAGCAGGATACAGGGGTTGAGTGAGCAGTTCTTC.

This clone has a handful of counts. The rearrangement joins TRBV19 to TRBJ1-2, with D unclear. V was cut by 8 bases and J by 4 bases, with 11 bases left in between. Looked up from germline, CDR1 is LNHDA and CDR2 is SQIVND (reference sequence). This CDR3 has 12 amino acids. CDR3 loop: CASVGESYGYTF. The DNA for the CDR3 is TGTGCCAGTGTTGGCGAGTCCTATGGCTACACCTTC. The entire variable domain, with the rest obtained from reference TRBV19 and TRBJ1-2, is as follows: DGGITQSPKYLFRKEGQNVTLSCEQNLNHDAMYWYRQDPGQGLRLIYYSQIVNDFQKGDIAEGYSVSREKKESFPLTVTSAQKNPTAFYLCASVGESYGYTFGSGTRLTVV.

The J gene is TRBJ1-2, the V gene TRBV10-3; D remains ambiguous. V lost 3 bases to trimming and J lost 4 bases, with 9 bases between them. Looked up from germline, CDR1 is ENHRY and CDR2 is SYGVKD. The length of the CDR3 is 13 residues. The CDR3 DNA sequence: TGTGCCATCAGTGACCAGAAATCCTATGGCTACACCTTC. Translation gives CAISDQKSYGYTF.

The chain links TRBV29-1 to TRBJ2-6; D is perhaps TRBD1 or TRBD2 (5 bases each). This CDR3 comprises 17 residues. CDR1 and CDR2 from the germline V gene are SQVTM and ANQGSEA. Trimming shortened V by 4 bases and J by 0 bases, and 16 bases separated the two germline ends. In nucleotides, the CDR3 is TGCAGCGTTGTCCCTGGGACGGTGAACTCTGGGGCCAACGTCCTGACTTTC. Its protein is CSVVPGTVNSGANVLTF.

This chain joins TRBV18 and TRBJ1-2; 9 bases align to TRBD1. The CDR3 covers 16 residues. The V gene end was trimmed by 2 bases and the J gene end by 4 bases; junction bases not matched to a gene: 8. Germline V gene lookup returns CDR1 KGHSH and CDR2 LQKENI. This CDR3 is CASSPGATGGVYGYTF. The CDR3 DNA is TGTGCCAGCTCACCAGGGGCAACAGGGGGCGTCTATGGCTACACCTTC.

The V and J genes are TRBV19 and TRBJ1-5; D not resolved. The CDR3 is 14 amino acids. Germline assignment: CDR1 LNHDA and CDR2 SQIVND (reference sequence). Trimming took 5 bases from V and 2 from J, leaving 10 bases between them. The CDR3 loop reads CASSGGIRNQPQHF. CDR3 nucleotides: TGTGCCAGTAGTGGTGGGATTCGCAATCAGCCCCAGCATTTT. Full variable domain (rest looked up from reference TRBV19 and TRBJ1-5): DGGITQSPKYLFRKEGQNVTLSCEQNLNHDAMYWYRQDPGQGLRLIYYSQIVNDFQKGDIAEGYSVSREKKESFPLTVTSAQKNPTAFYLCASSGGIRNQPQHFGDGTRLSIL.

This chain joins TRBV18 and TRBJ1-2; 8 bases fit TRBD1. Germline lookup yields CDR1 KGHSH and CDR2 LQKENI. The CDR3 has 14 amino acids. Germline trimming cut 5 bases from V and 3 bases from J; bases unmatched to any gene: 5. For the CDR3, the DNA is TGTGCCAGCTCAACAGGACAGGGACACTATGGCTACACCTTC. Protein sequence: CASSTGQGHYGYTF.

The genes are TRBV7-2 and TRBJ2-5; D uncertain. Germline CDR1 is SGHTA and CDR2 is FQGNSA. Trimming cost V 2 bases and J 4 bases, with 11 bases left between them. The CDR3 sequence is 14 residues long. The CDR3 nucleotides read TGTGCCAGCAGCTTAATCGTCGATGGAGAGACCCAGTACTTC. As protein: CASSLIVDGETQYF.

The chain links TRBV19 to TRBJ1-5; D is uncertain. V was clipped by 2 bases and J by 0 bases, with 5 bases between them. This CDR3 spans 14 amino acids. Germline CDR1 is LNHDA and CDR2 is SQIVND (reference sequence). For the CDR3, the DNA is TGTGCCAGTAGTATACTGGTTAGCAATCAGCCCCAGCATTTT. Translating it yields CASSILVSNQPQHF.

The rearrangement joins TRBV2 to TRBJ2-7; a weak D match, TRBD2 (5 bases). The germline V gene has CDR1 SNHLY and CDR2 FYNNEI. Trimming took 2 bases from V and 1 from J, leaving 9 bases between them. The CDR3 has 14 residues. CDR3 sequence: CASSEQEASYEQYF. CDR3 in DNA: TGTGCCAGCAGTGAACAGGAGGCGTCCTACGAGCAGTACTTC.

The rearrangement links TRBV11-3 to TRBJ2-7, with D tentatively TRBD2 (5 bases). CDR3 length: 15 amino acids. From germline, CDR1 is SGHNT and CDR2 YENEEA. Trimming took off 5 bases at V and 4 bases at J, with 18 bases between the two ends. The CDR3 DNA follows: TGTGCCAGCAGCCGATCCCTAGCCTTACTTTACGAGCAGTACTTC. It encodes CASSRSLALLYEQYF.

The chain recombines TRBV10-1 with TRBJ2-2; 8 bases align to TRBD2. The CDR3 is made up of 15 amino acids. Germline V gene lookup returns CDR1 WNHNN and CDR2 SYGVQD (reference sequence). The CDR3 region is CPPRRGGMDTGELFF. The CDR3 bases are TGCCCCCCCCGCCGGGGGGGAATGGACACCGGGGAGCTGTTTTTT.

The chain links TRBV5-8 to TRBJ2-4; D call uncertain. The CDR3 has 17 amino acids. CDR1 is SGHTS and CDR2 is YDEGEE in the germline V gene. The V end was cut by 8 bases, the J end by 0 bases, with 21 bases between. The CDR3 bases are TGTGCCAGTCGAAGGGCAGAAAGTATACTAGCCAAAAACATTCAGTACTTC. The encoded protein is CASRRAESILAKNIQYF. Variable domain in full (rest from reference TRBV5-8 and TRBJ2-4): EAGVTQSPTHLIKTRGQQATLRCSPISGHTSVYWYQQALGLGLQFLLWYDEGEERNRGNFPPRFSGRQFPNYSSELNVNALELEDSALYLCASRRAESILAKNIQYFGAGTRLSVL.

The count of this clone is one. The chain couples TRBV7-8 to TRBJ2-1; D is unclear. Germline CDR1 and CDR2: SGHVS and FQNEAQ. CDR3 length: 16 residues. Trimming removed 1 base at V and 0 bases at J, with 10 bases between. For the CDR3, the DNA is TGTGCCAGCAGCTTAGGGTCACCTAGCTCCTACAATGAGCAGTTCTTC. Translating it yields CASSLGSPSSYNEQFF. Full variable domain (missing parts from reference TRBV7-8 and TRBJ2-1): GAGVSQSPRYKVAKRGQDVALRCDPISGHVSLFWYQQALGQGPEFLTYFQNEAQLDKSGLPSDRFFAERPEGSVSTLKIQRTQQEDSAVYLCASSLGSPSSYNEQFFGPGTRLTVL.

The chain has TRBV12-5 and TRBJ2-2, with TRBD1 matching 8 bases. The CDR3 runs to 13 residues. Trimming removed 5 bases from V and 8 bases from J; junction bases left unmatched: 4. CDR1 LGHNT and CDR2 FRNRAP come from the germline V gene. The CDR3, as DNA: TGTGCTAGTGGTACGGGACAGGCGGGGGAGCTGTTTTTT. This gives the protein CASGTGQAGELFF.

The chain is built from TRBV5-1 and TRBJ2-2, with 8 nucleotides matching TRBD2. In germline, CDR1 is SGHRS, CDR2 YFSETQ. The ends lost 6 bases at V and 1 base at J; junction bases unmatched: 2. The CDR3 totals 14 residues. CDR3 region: CASMAGGNTGELFF. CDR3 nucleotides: TGCGCCAGCATGGCGGGAGGGAACACCGGGGAGCTGTTTTTT.

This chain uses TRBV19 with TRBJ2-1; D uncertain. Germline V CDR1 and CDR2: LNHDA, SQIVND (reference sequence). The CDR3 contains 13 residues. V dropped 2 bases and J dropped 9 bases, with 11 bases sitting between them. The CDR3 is CASSISNLGEQFF. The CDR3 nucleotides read TGTGCCAGTAGTATATCTAATCTGGGTGAGCAGTTCTTC.

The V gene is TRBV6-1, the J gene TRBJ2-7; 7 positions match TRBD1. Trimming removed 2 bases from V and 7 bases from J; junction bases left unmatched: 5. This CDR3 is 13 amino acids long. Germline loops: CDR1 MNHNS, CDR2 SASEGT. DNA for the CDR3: TGTGCCAGCAGTGAACCGAGGGGGCGAGAGCAGTACTTC. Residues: CASSEPRGREQYF.

In DNA form, the CDR3 reads TGTGCCAGTAGTAATCGGGACGCGTTCTCTGGGGCCAACGTCCTGACTTTC. It is translated as CASSNRDAFSGANVLTF. The chain is built from TRBV19 and TRBJ2-6; D is perhaps TRBD1 or TRBD2 (5 bases each). The V gene's germline CDR1 is LNHDA and CDR2 SQIVND (reference sequence). This CDR3 has 17 amino acids. The V and J ends lost 4 bases and 0 bases respectively, with 13 bases between them. Drawing the rest from reference TRBV19 and TRBJ2-6, the complete variable domain is DGGITQSPKYLFRKEGQNVTLSCEQNLNHDAMYWYRQDPGQGLRLIYYSQIVNDFQKGDIAEGYSVSREKKESFPLTVTSAQKNPTAFYLCASSNRDAFSGANVLTFGAGSRLTVL.